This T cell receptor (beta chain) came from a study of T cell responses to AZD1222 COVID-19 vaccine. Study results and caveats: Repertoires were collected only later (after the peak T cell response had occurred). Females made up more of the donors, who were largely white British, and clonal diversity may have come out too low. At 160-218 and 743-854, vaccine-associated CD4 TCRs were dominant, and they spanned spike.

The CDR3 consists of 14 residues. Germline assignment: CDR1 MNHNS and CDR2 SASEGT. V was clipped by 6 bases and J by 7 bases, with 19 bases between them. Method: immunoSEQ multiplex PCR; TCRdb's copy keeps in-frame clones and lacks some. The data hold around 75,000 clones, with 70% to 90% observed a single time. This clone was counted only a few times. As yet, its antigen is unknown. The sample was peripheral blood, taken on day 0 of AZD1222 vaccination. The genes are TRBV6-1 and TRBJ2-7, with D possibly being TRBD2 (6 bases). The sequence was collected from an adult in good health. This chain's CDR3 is CASSRGTPAGEQYF. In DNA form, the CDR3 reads TGTGCCAGCAGCCGCGGGACTCCGGCGGGGGAGCAGTACTTC.